The 24 T cell receptor beta chains given below trace back to one sample, sequenced in a study of blood T cell repertoires in COVID-19. Here immunoSEQ multiplex PCR was the method, and the copy in TCRdb shows in-frame clones only, minus some. This table has some 100,000 clones, around 84% appearing once. Sequences were obtained from peripheral blood. Receptors originate from a woman in her sixties or seventies with acute or convalescent COVID-19.

V and J are TRBV5-6 and TRBJ2-2; 12 nucleotides match TRBD2. Germline trimming cut 3 bases from V and 5 bases from J; bases unmatched to any gene: 5. CDR3 size: 16 residues. Germline V gene data show CDR1 as SGHDT and CDR2 as YYEEEE. CDR3 bases: TGTGCCAGCAGCTCCCTAGCGGGGGGGAAAACCGGGGAGCTGTTTTTT. This gives the protein CASSSLAGGKTGELFF.

The chain couples TRBV5-4 to TRBJ1-2; TRBD1 matches at 7 bases. The CDR3 is made up of 15 amino acids. The V segment lost 3 bases and the J segment 4 bases; nucleotides outside the gene matches: 9. Germline V CDR1 and CDR2: SGHNT, YYREEE (reference sequence). The CDR3 loop is CASSWTTGNPYGYTF. The CDR3 DNA reads as TGTGCCAGCAGCTGGACGACAGGGAACCCCTATGGCTACACCTTC. Filled out from reference TRBV5-4 and TRBJ1-2, the complete variable domain reads ETGVTQSPTHLIKTRGQQVTLRCSSQSGHNTVSWYQQALGQGPQFIFQYYREEENGRGNFPPRFSGLQFPNYSSELNVNALELDDSALYLCASSWTTGNPYGYTFGSGTRLTVV.

The chain carries TRBV27 and TRBJ2-3, with a weak D call TRBD2 (5 bases). The CDR3 length is 17 residues. The V gene's germline CDR1 is MNHEY and CDR2 SMNVEV (reference sequence). V was clipped by 4 bases and J by 2 bases, with 19 bases between them. The CDR3 region is CASSYSPPTRHTDTQYF. The DNA for the CDR3 is TGTGCCAGCAGTTACTCGCCCCCTACTAGACACACAGATACGCAGTATTTT.

This clone was counted many times. The V call is TRBV5-8, the J call TRBJ2-1; 7 bases align to TRBD2. CDR3 length: 13 amino acids. J lost 6 bases, V lost 1 base, and 1 base had no gene match. Germline V gene data show CDR1 as SGHTS and CDR2 as YDEGEE. The CDR3 DNA follows: TGTGCCAGCAGCTTGCGGGGGGTCAATGAGCAGTTCTTC. As protein: CASSLRGVNEQFF.

The sample holds a few counts of this clone. The chain couples TRBV29-1 to TRBJ2-1; the D is unclear. In germline, CDR1 is SQVTM, CDR2 ANQGSEA. The V end was cut by 6 bases, the J end by 4 bases, with 7 bases between. The CDR3 runs to 11 residues. The CDR3 sequence is CSVARYNEQFF. As DNA, the CDR3 is TGCAGCGTGGCCAGATACAATGAGCAGTTCTTC.

This chain uses TRBV6-5 with TRBJ1-5, with 8 bases lining up with TRBD1. The V and J ends lost 8 bases and 1 base, in that order; junction bases with no gene match: 7. Germline lookup yields CDR1 MNHEY and CDR2 SVGAGI. CDR3 length: 15 amino acids. The CDR3 nucleotides are TGTGCCAGCGTAGAGGGACAGGTGAGCAATCAGCCCCAGCATTTT. This gives the protein CASVEGQVSNQPQHF.

The chain is built from TRBV7-2 and TRBJ1-1, with TRBD1 identical over 7 bases. Germline V gives CDR1 SGHTA, CDR2 FQGNSA. J was trimmed by 0 bases and V by 1 base; bases with no gene match: 5. This CDR3 spans 16 amino acids. CDR3 sequence (DNA): TGTGCCAGCAGCTTAGTACCCGGGACAGTGAACACTGAAGCTTTCTTT. This codes for CASSLVPGTVNTEAFF.

This CDR3 reads CASTEETQYF. For the CDR3, the DNA is TGTGCCAGCACGGAGGAGACCCAGTACTTC. The V and J genes are TRBV6-5 and TRBJ2-5; D remains ambiguous. The CDR3 extends over 10 amino acids. V was shortened by 7 bases and J by 5 bases, with 5 bases between the two germline ends. Germline CDR1 MNHEY, CDR2 SVGAGI.

The CDR3, as DNA: TGTGCCAGCAGCTTCAGGGTTCTTGGCTACACCTTC. As protein: CASSFRVLGYTF. The chain carries TRBV7-2 and TRBJ1-2, with D tentatively TRBD1 (5 bases). This CDR3 has 12 residues. The germline gives CDR1 SGHTA, CDR2 FQGNSA. Trimming took 3 bases from V and 7 from J, leaving 9 bases between them.

The V call is TRBV11-3, the J call TRBJ2-7; TRBD1 matches 9 bases. J gave up 2 bases and V 8 bases, and 10 bases lay outside the gene matches. CDR3 size: 15 residues. Germline CDR1 and CDR2: SGHNT and YENEEA. CDR3 sequence: CASRRTGQGTYEQYF. CDR3 in DNA: TGTGCCAGCCGACGCACGGGACAGGGCACCTACGAGCAGTACTTC.

The V gene is TRBV28, the J gene TRBJ1-2, with a weak D call TRBD1 (5 bases). CDR3 length: 16 residues. Between the trimmed V and J ends, which lost 6 bases and 0 bases, there was a span of 17 bases. The germline gives CDR1 MDHEN, CDR2 SYDVKM. CDR3 nucleotides: TGTGCCAGCAGGGCGAACTACCCGGGGGCTAACTATGGCTACACCTTC. Its protein is CASRANYPGANYGYTF.

The chain couples TRBV28 to TRBJ1-2, with a weak D call TRBD1 (6 bases). The germline gives CDR1 MDHEN, CDR2 SYDVKM. Trimming took 6 bases from V and 1 from J, leaving 15 bases between them. The CDR3 totals 15 residues. CDR3 bases: TGTGCCAGCAGCGTGGGACAAATCGTTAACTATGGCTACACCTTC. This sequence encodes CASSVGQIVNYGYTF.

CDR3 region: CASSSGTSGGEPYNEQFF. The CDR3 DNA follows: TGTGCCAGCAGCTCCGGGACTAGCGGGGGGGAACCCTACAATGAGCAGTTCTTC. This sequence joins TRBV13 and TRBJ2-1; 16 positions match TRBD2. This CDR3 contains 18 residues. Germline CDR1 PRHDT, CDR2 FYEKMQ (reference sequence). Losses at the gene ends were 4 bases for V and 2 bases for J; bases not matched to a gene: 5. Full variable domain (remainder filled in from reference TRBV13 and TRBJ2-1): AAGVIQSPRHLIKEKRETATLKCYPIPRHDTVYWYQQGPGQDPQFLISFYEKMQSDKGSIPDRFSAQQFSDYHSELNMSSLELGDSALYFCASSSGTSGGEPYNEQFFGPGTRLTVL.

V gene TRBV10-2 combines with J gene TRBJ1-5; D might be TRBD1 (5 bases). V was clipped by 8 bases and J by 9 bases, with 17 bases between them. CDR1 WSHSY and CDR2 SAAADI come from the germline V gene. This CDR3 is 13 amino acids long. The CDR3 reads CASERGGNGPQHF. The CDR3 DNA follows: TGCGCCAGCGAGCGGGGGGGAAATGGGCCCCAGCATTTT.

V and J are TRBV6-7 and TRBJ2-1; D ambiguous. TRBV6-7 is an ORF, with its function uncertain. The CDR3 runs to 9 residues. Here the CDR3 DNA reads TGTCCAATTTACAATGAGCAGTTCTTC. It codes for CPIYNEQFF.

The V gene is TRBV2, the J gene TRBJ2-3; 8 nucleotides agree with TRBD1. The CDR3 sequence is 15 residues long. In germline, CDR1 is SNHLY, CDR2 FYNNEI. The junction had 9 bases not matched to a gene; V was cut back by 7 bases and J by 3 bases. The DNA for the CDR3 is TGTGCCAGCAATCGAGCAGGGGGCAGGACAGATACGCAGTATTTT. Translating gives CASNRAGGRTDTQYF.

V and J are TRBV5-4 and TRBJ1-2; tentative D call: TRBD1 (6 bases). This CDR3 is built from 15 residues. V was shortened by 5 bases and J by 1 base, with 15 bases between the two germline ends. Germline values: CDR1 SGHNT, CDR2 YYREEE (reference sequence). CDR3 sequence reads: CASRPPNRDNYGYTF. CDR3 DNA sequence: TGTGCCAGCAGGCCGCCGAACAGGGATAACTATGGCTACACCTTC.

The gene calls are TRBV11-3 and TRBJ2-7; 8 bases agree with TRBD2. The germline V gene encodes CDR1 SGHNT and CDR2 YENEEA. V was pared by 1 base and J by 7 bases, with 6 bases of the junction left unmatched. This CDR3 comprises 14 residues. CDR3 in DNA: TGTGCCAGCAGCTTAGCGGGGGGGCCCAGGGAGCAGTACTTC. Its protein product is CASSLAGGPREQYF. Variable domain in full (rest from reference TRBV11-3 and TRBJ2-7): EAGVVQSPRYKIIEKKQPVAFWCNPISGHNTLYWYLQNLGQGPELLIRYENEEAVDDSQLPKDRFSAERLKGVDSTLKIQPAELGDSAVYLCASSLAGGPREQYFGPGTRLTVT.

The gene calls are TRBV6-4 and TRBJ1-1; D is unresolved. From germline, CDR1 is MRHNA and CDR2 SNTAGT. The CDR3 covers 13 residues. V was pared by 4 bases and J by 1 base, with 7 bases between. The CDR3 DNA is TGTGCCAGCAGTGTCCGGGAGAACACTGAAGCTTTCTTT. Its translation: CASSVRENTEAFF.

This chain links TRBV19 with TRBJ1-3; 7 bases are a match to TRBD1. V lost 6 bases and J lost 3; bases outside the gene matches: 11. Germline loops: CDR1 LNHDA, CDR2 SQIVND (reference sequence). This CDR3 has 16 residues. This CDR3 is CASRKQGNYVGNTIYF. CDR3 DNA: TGTGCCAGTAGGAAACAGGGGAACTATGTTGGAAACACCATATATTTT.

The rearrangement uses TRBV15 and TRBJ2-5; no firm D call. V shed 0 bases and J shed 5 bases, with 13 bases lying between them. The CDR3 totals 15 residues. Per the germline V gene, CDR1 is LNHNV and CDR2 is YYDKDF (reference sequence). Here the CDR3 DNA reads TGTGCCACCAGCAGAGACCCCTCGGGTTTTGAGACCCAGTACTTC. It is translated as CATSRDPSGFETQYF.

This sequence joins TRBV5-4 and TRBJ2-5, with D tentatively TRBD2 (6 bases). CDR1 SGHNT and CDR2 YYREEE come from the germline V gene (reference sequence). This CDR3 region has 15 residues. V lost 0 bases and J 5 bases, leaving 14 bases between the germline ends. The CDR3 nucleotides read TGTGCCAGCAGCTTGGGAGGCGGGGCAGCGGAGACCCAGTACTTC. The encoded protein is CASSLGGGAAETQYF.

The CDR3 reads CSAGAGVGTDTQYF. The CDR3 DNA reads as TGCAGTGCTGGTGCGGGGGTAGGCACAGATACGCAGTATTTT. This rearrangement joins TRBV20-1 to TRBJ2-3, with 7 bases identical to TRBD2. From germline, CDR1 is DFQATT and CDR2 SNEGSKA (reference sequence). This CDR3 has 14 residues. The V gene end was trimmed by 5 bases and the J gene end by 1 base; junction bases not matched to a gene: 6.

V usage is TRBV7-3 and J usage is TRBJ2-7, with D tentatively TRBD2 (7 bases). In germline, CDR1 is SGHTA, CDR2 FQGTGA. The CDR3 is 13 residues long. V lost 4 bases to trimming and J lost 2 bases, with 9 bases between them. CDR3 coding DNA: TGTGCCAGCAGCTCGGGGGGCCCCTACGAGCAGTACTTC. This gives the protein CASSSGGPYEQYF. Complete variable domain (other parts from reference TRBV7-3 and TRBJ2-7): GAGVSQTPSNKVTEKGKYVELRCDPISGHTALYWYRQSLGQGPEFLIYFQGTGAADDSGLPNDRFFAVRPEGSVSTLKIQRTERGDSAVYLCASSSGGPYEQYFGPGTRLTVT.